This T cell receptor (beta chain) derives from a study of cytomegalovirus exposure and HLA in healthy donors. The CDR3 is made up of 13 amino acids. The V end lost 6 bases, the J end lost 1 base, and 7 bases lay between the germline ends. Germline values: CDR1 MDHEN, CDR2 SYDVKM. This clone has a single count. Researchers ran the PCR with 60 Vbeta and 13 Jbeta primers. Only in-frame clones appear in the TCRdb table, and some are missing; sequencing was by immunoSEQ multiplex PCR. This table has 55,000 to 75,000 clones, around 75% appearing once. This TCR derives from a woman aged 25 to 39 in good health and CMV-seropositive. The genes are TRBV28 and TRBJ1-3, with D hard to call. The sequenced sample was PBMCs. For the CDR3, the DNA is TGTGCCAGCAGGCACAGTTCTGGAAACACCATATATTTT. Its protein is CASRHSSGNTIYF.